This TCR beta chain was identified during a study of blood T cell repertoires in COVID-19. Study overall: The United States, Italy and Spain were the sources of the acute and convalescent COVID-19 samples. PBMCs, B-cell-depleted T cells, or T cells provided the cDNA or gDNA that made up the material.

Original processing notes: Reference gene primer amplification yielded estimated nucleated cell counts. TCRdb's copy holds only in-frame clones and misses some; the assay was immunoSEQ multiplex PCR. V, J and clone size derive from that table, while D and trimming were established from the DNA sequence. The sample has 140,000 to 150,000 clones, more than 80% seen once. The V gene lost 4 bases and the J gene lost 11 bases, with 13 bases spanning the gap. The length of the CDR3 is 11 residues. Per the germline V gene, CDR1 is SGHNT and CDR2 is YYREEE (reference sequence). The origin of this receptor is a woman in her sixties with active COVID-19. The chain couples TRBV5-4 to TRBJ2-7; D may be TRBD1 (6 bases). Sequenced material: peripheral blood. DNA for the CDR3: TGTGCCAGCAGCGCAGGGGTAAAGGAGTACTTC. This gives the protein CASSAGVKEYF.